The sample holds a few counts of the clone carrying this TCR beta chain. This sample is part of a study of early T cells in non-severe SARS-CoV-2 infection. Unique molecular identifiers tagged individual cDNA molecules. TCRdb processed the 5' RACE reads anew with MiXCR; each CDR3 protein has one entry. The profile shows some 50,000 distinct CDR3 sequences, roughly 9% of them singletons. The length of the CDR3 is 15 residues. With 1 base removed from V and 2 bases from J, the gap between germline ends came to 12 bases. Germline V gene lookup returns CDR1 SGHRS and CDR2 YFSETQ. V usage is TRBV5-1 and J usage is TRBJ1-1, with D perhaps TRBD1 (6 bases). The TCR originated in an adult who was a healthcare worker with PCR-confirmed SARS-CoV-2 infection or an uninfected control (not recorded which). Sequenced material: whole blood. The chain's CDR3 is CASSLYRAPNTEAFF. The DNA of the CDR3 is TGCGCCAGCAGCTTGTACAGGGCACCCAACACTGAAGCTTTCTTT.